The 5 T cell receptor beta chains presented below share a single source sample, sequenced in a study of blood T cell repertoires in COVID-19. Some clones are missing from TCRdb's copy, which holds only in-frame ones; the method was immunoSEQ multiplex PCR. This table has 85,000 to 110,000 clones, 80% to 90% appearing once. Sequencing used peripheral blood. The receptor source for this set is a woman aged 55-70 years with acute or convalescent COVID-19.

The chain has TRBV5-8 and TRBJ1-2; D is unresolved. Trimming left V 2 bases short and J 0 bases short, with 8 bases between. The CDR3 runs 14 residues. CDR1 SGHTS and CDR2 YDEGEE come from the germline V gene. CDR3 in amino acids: CASSFLPANYGYTF. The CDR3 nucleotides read TGTGCCAGCAGCTTCTTACCGGCTAACTATGGCTACACCTTC.

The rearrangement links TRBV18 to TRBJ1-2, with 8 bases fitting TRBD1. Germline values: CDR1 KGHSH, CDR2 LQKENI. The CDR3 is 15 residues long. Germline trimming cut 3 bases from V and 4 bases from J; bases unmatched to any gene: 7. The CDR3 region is CASSPGQVGSYGYTF. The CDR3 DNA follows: TGTGCCAGCTCACCGGGACAGGTGGGGAGCTATGGCTACACCTTC.

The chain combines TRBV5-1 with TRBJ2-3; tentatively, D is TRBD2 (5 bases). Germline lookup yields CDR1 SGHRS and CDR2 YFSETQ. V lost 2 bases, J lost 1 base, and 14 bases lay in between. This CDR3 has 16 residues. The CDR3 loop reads CASSLVASSGTDTQYF. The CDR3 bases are TGCGCCAGCAGCTTAGTAGCGAGTAGTGGCACAGATACGCAGTATTTT.

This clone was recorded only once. CDR3: CASSYSTVNTEAFF. CDR3 coding DNA: TGTGCCAGCAGTTACTCGACAGTGAACACTGAAGCTTTCTTT. This chain joins TRBV6-5 and TRBJ1-1; D perhaps matches TRBD1 (5 bases). Germline CDR1 MNHEY, CDR2 SVGAGI. V was cut by 0 bases and J by 0 bases, with 5 bases left in between. CDR3 length: 14 amino acids.

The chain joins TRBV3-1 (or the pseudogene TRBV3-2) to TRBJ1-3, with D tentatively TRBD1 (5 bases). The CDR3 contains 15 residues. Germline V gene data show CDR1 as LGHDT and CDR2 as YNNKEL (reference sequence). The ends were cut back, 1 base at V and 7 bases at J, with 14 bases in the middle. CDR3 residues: CASSQVLGARNTIYF. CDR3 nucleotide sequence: TGTGCCAGCAGCCAAGTCCTAGGGGCTCGGAACACCATATATTTT.